Included here is one T cell receptor (beta chain) sequence, with context. Its matching antigen is unknown. Only in-frame clones appear in the TCRdb table, and some are missing; sequencing was by immunoSEQ multiplex PCR. The table includes 150,000 to 180,000 clones, about 86% detected once. The sample comes from a study of cytomegalovirus exposure and HLA in healthy donors. The study, taken as a whole, reports: TCR beta chains numbering 150 to 200 were designated cytomegalovirus-associated.

The CDR3 consists of 15 residues. From germline, CDR1 is SGHTA and CDR2 FQGTGA. V lost 5 bases and J lost 0; bases outside the gene matches: 3. The TCR sequence derives from a man aged 18 to 30 in good health and CMV-seropositive. Sequenced material: PBMCs. The rearrangement joins TRBV7-3 to TRBJ2-2; 7 nucleotides match TRBD1. DNA for the CDR3: TGTGCCAGCAGCATCGACAGGGCGAACACCGGGGAGCTGTTTTTT. Encoded protein: CASSIDRANTGELFF.